One and the same sample provided the 21 T cell receptor beta chains below, sequenced in a study of T cells expressing NK-cell markers. TCRdb derives one entry per CDR3 protein from the 5' RACE reads, leaving out DNA. The record lists about 150,000 distinct CDR3 sequences, of which the ten most abundant hold roughly a third. The sequencing input was blood T cells: a sorted CD56 or NKG2C T cell subset, CD4+ or CD8+ T cells, or bulk PBMC T cells (not recorded which). Source of these receptors: a woman between 45 and 65 years old in good health.

V usage is TRBV3-1 and J usage is TRBJ2-7. Germline CDR1 and CDR2: LGHDT and YNNKEL (reference sequence). The CDR3 is 13 residues long. Here the CDR3 reads CASSQVHKYEQYF.

This chain uses TRBV4-1 with TRBJ1-2; TCRdb indicates TRBD1, and absent DNA this call remains unverified. CDR3 length equals 16 residues. Germline V gene sequence: CDR1 MGHRA, CDR2 YSYEKL. The CDR3 protein is CASSQEYRGHDYGYTF.

This chain uses TRBV29-1 with TRBJ1-2; TCRdb designates TRBD1, a call that cannot be tested without DNA. There are 12 residues in the CDR3. Germline V CDR1 and CDR2: SQVTM, ANQGSEA. The CDR3 reads CSVTDSLYGYTF.

The rearrangement links TRBV29-1 to TRBJ2-3; no DNA is available, so the TRBD2 call from TCRdb remains unchecked. This CDR3 contains 14 residues. Germline CDR1 SQVTM, CDR2 ANQGSEA. CDR3 residues: CSVRGPRGGDTQYF.

The chain combines TRBV25-1 with TRBJ2-1; TCRdb's D call, TRBD1, is unchecked because there is no DNA. This CDR3 has 13 amino acids. Germline CDR1 reads MGHDK; CDR2 reads SYGVNS. CDR3 region: CASGTGFYNEQFF.

This chain connects TRBV29-1 to TRBJ1-2. From germline, CDR1 is SQVTM and CDR2 ANQGSEA. This CDR3 spans 18 amino acids. The CDR3 region is CSVEDYAVRLESNYGYTF.

The rearrangement joins TRBV7-9 to TRBJ2-2; TCRdb's D gene call, TRBD1, goes unchecked for lack of DNA. CDR1 is SEHNR and CDR2 is FQNEAQ in the germline V gene (reference sequence). This CDR3 is 11 amino acids long. CDR3 loop: CASRTGGELFF.

The rearrangement uses TRBV6-5 and TRBJ1-4. Germline V gives CDR1 MNHEY, CDR2 SVGAGI. The CDR3 totals 16 residues. CDR3 region: CASSYSRGNRGEKLFF.

This chain connects TRBV12-5 to TRBJ2-2; absent DNA, TCRdb's TRBD2 call cannot be checked. CDR3 length: 11 residues. Germline V CDR1 and CDR2: LGHNT, FRNRAP. CDR3 region: CASGRGMELFF.

This chain connects TRBV12-3 or TRBV12-4 to TRBJ2-1; TCRdb gives TRBD1 as the D gene, but with no DNA this cannot be confirmed. The CDR3 spans 14 residues. The CDR3 spells CASSSRAQGYEQFF.

This sequence joins TRBV7-6 and TRBJ2-3; as DNA is missing, the TRBD1 call by TCRdb cannot be tested. Germline V gene lookup returns CDR1 SGHVS and CDR2 FNYEAQ. This CDR3 comprises 15 residues. The CDR3 sequence is CASSFGDSSTDTQYF.

CDR3 sequence reads: CATMGGGLDTQYF. The chain couples TRBV24-1 to TRBJ2-3; TCRdb's D call of TRBD2 is untestable without DNA. This CDR3 has 13 residues. Germline V gives CDR1 KGHDR, CDR2 SFDVKD.

The V gene is TRBV15, the J gene TRBJ1-5; TCRdb returns TRBD1, unconfirmable since there is no DNA. The germline CDR1 and CDR2 sequences are LNHNV and YYDKDF (reference sequence). CDR3 length: 17 amino acids. The CDR3 loop is CATSHDRVGYSNQPQHF.

This rearrangement joins TRBV29-1 to TRBJ1-4. The CDR3 contains 11 residues. Germline-derived CDR1 and CDR2 are SQVTM and ANQGSEA. CDR3 loop: CSVALNEKLFF.

The chain is built from TRBV4-1 and TRBJ2-1; TCRdb reports TRBD1, a call that lacks DNA to check it against. This CDR3 has 11 amino acids. Germline loops: CDR1 MGHRA, CDR2 YSYEKL. CDR3 region: CARRPYNEQFF.

The rearrangement uses TRBV10-2 and TRBJ1-5; TCRdb gives TRBD1 as the D gene, but with no DNA this cannot be confirmed. The CDR3 covers 13 residues. In germline, CDR1 is WSHSY, CDR2 SAAADI. The CDR3 loop is CASSRGRGQPQHF.

The chain carries TRBV19 and TRBJ2-1; TCRdb designates TRBD2, a call that cannot be tested without DNA. Looked up from germline, CDR1 is LNHDA and CDR2 is SQIVND (reference sequence). The CDR3 consists of 18 residues. The CDR3 reads CASSIGFSGASPFAEQFF.

V gene TRBV7-8 combines with J gene TRBJ2-1; TCRdb selects TRBD2, and the lack of DNA leaves this call unchecked. Germline V gene sequence: CDR1 SGHVS, CDR2 FQNEAQ. The CDR3 runs 17 residues. CDR3 sequence: CASSLGGRLSSYNEQFF.

The chain couples TRBV4-2 to TRBJ2-1. In germline, CDR1 is LGHNA, CDR2 YNFKEQ. The CDR3 consists of 16 residues. CDR3 loop: CASSHVLPQLYNEQFF.

This chain connects TRBV14 to TRBJ2-7. This CDR3 contains 14 residues. Per germline, CDR1 SGHDN and CDR2 FVKESK. This CDR3 reads CASGSRISLYEQYF.

V is TRBV4-1 and J is TRBJ2-3. The CDR3 is 14 amino acids. Germline CDR1 reads MGHRA; CDR2 reads YSYEKL. The CDR3 sequence: CASSQVYGADTQYF.